These 25 T cell receptor beta chains came from one sample sequenced in a study of molecular identifiers for immune sequencing clone quantification. Via MiXCR, TCRdb re-called the PCR reads, giving one row per CDR3 protein. The sample has hundreds of thousands of distinct CDR3 sequences, roughly 24% seen once; the top ten hold 0.74%. Sequences were obtained from naive CD8+ T cells from blood, with Jurkat cell RNA spiked in. Described subset: FACS-sorted CD8+CD4-CCR7+CD45RA+ naive T cells. These TCRs come from a human donor in good health. Some libraries in this study had Jurkat cell RNA spiked in.

Comments on this clonotype: Germline is not matched at one junction end, which may reflect a read error. The CDR3 reads CASSPGTAYTEAFF. CDR3 DNA sequence: TGTGCCAGCAGCCCAGGAACAGCTTACACTGAAGCGTTCTTT. The chain combines TRBV7-8 with TRBJ1-1; D call uncertain. The CDR3 length is 14 residues. In germline, CDR1 is SGHVS, CDR2 FQNEAQ. The full variable domain, completed using reference TRBV7-8 and TRBJ1-1, is GAGVSQSPRYKVAKRGQDVALRCDPISGHVSLFWYQQALGQGPEFLTYFQNEAQLDKSGLPSDRFFAERPEGSVSTLKIQRTQQEDSAVYLCASSPGTAYTEAFFGQGTRLTVV.

On this clonotype: One end of the junction is discordant with germline, which a read error may explain. This rearrangement joins TRBV29-1 to TRBJ1-1; 10 positions agree with TRBD1. The CDR3 spans 14 residues. CDR1 and CDR2 from the germline V gene are SQVTM and ANQGSEA. In DNA form, the CDR3 reads TGCGGCGTTGAAATTTGGGGACAGGGGACTGAAGCTTTCTTT. The encoded protein is CGVEIWGQGTEAFF.

The chain joins TRBV5-6 to TRBJ2-7; the D call may be TRBD1 or TRBD2 (5 bases each). V shed 4 bases and J shed 3 bases, with 17 bases lying between them. CDR3 length: 15 amino acids. Germline V lookup: CDR1 SGHDT, CDR2 YYEEEE. The CDR3 region is CASSPGQNLDYEQYF. The CDR3 DNA is TGTGCCAGCAGCCCGGGGCAGAACCTTGACTACGAGCAGTACTTC.

In its sample, this clonotype was seen a few times. V and J are TRBV28 and TRBJ1-1; possibly TRBD1 for D (6 bases). Per the germline V gene, CDR1 is MDHEN and CDR2 is SYDVKM. The CDR3 is 16 residues long. V was shortened by 3 bases and J by 2 bases, with 16 bases between the two germline ends. CDR3 in DNA: TGTGCCAGCAGTTTTTTATTGGGGGGCGCAAACACTGAAGCTTTCTTT. It codes for CASSFLLGGANTEAFF.

On this clonotype itself: The junction departs from germline at one end; a sequencing error may be responsible. V and J are TRBV19 and TRBJ1-3; D call uncertain. Germline values: CDR1 LNHDA, CDR2 SQIVND (reference sequence). The CDR3 length is 13 residues. The CDR3 bases are TGTGCCAGTAGTATTTACTCTGGAACCACCATATATTTT. Translation: CASSIYSGTTIYF.

About this clonotype itself: A read error is possible here, since a much larger clone lies one base away. This chain joins TRBV29-1 and TRBJ2-3; 7 nucleotides align to TRBD1. The CDR3 runs to 13 residues. Germline lookup yields CDR1 SQVTM and CDR2 ANQGSEA. Unmatched junction bases numbered 7, after V lost 6 bases and J lost 4 bases. CDR3 region: CSVLTGLADTQYF. The CDR3 coding sequence is TGCAGCGTGCTGACAGGGTTGGCAGATACGCAGTATTTT.

This clonotype was found many times. This sequence joins TRBV20-1 and TRBJ2-7; possible D gene TRBD2, 5 bases. The CDR3 covers 14 residues. V dropped 0 bases and J dropped 3 bases, with 12 bases sitting between them. Germline CDR1 DFQATT, CDR2 SNEGSKA (reference sequence). The DNA for the CDR3 is TGCAGTGCTAGAGATCTAGGGAGAGACTACGAGCAGTACTTC. Its translation is CSARDLGRDYEQYF.

In its sample, this clonotype was seen many times. The rearrangement links TRBV6-2 or TRBV6-3 to TRBJ2-7; 9 bases align to TRBD2. Germline CDR1 and CDR2: MNHEY and SVGEGT. V was pared by 8 bases and J by 3 bases, with 2 bases of the junction left unmatched. The CDR3 is 12 amino acids. For the CDR3, the DNA is TGTGCCAGCGGAGCGGGAGGCTACGAGCAGTACTTC. It is translated as CASGAGGYEQYF.

The sample holds many counts of this clonotype. The chain is built from TRBV4-3 and TRBJ1-5; no clear D. This CDR3 spans 14 amino acids. Trimming stripped 0 bases from V and 5 bases from J, with 8 bases between. CDR1 is LGHNA and CDR2 is YSLEER in the germline V gene. The CDR3 protein is CASSQDLFDQPQHF. CDR3 nucleotides: TGCGCCAGCAGCCAAGATCTATTCGATCAGCCCCAGCATTTT.

The chain uses TRBV6-2 or TRBV6-3 and TRBJ1-5; D is unresolved. The V gene lost 2 bases and the J gene lost 7 bases, with 6 bases spanning the gap. Germline V gene lookup returns CDR1 MNHEY and CDR2 SVGEGT. The CDR3 covers 12 residues. The CDR3 is CASSYPLQPQHF. CDR3 in DNA: TGTGCCAGCAGTTACCCCCTCCAGCCCCAGCATTTT.

V usage is TRBV3-1 and J usage is TRBJ2-3; the match to TRBD2 covers 8 bases. V lost 0 bases to trimming and J lost 6 bases; unmatched junction nucleotides: 8. This CDR3 has 16 amino acids. Germline V lookup: CDR1 LGHDT, CDR2 YNNKEL (reference sequence). CDR3 region: CASSQDHDGGADTQYF. The DNA of the CDR3 is TGTGCCAGCAGCCAAGATCATGACGGGGGGGCCGATACGCAGTATTTT.

This clonotype was picked up many times. The chain links TRBV29-1 to TRBJ2-5; maybe TRBD1 (5 bases). Trimming removed 1 base at V and 7 bases at J, with 13 bases between. CDR3 length equals 13 residues. The germline V gene encodes CDR1 SQVTM and CDR2 ANQGSEA. The CDR3 region is CSVEGQGIGTQYF. For the CDR3, the DNA is TGCAGCGTTGAAGGGCAGGGCATAGGGACCCAGTACTTC.

This clonotype showed up just a few times. The chain carries TRBV7-9 and TRBJ2-7; 8 nucleotides agree with TRBD1. After removal of 6 bases from V and 0 bases from J, the junction contained 4 bases not matched to a gene. The germline CDR1 and CDR2 sequences are SEHNR and FQNEAQ (reference sequence). The CDR3 runs to 14 residues. CDR3 residues: CASSNRGDSYEQYF. In DNA form, the CDR3 reads TGTGCCAGCAGTAACAGGGGGGACTCCTACGAGCAGTACTTC.

This clonotype was detected a few times. CDR3 amino acids: CASGLDPPRALDPGANVLTF. The CDR3 bases are TGTGCTAGTGGTTTGGACCCGCCCCGGGCCTTAGACCCTGGGGCCAACGTCCTGACTTTC. The chain is built from TRBV12-5 and TRBJ2-6; D unclear. The CDR3 is made up of 20 amino acids. V lost 1 base and J 2 bases, leaving 21 bases between the germline ends. Germline V CDR1 and CDR2: LGHNT, FRNRAP.

This clonotype appeared once. An end of the junction does not agree with germline; a read error may underlie this. The chain couples TRBV12-3 or TRBV12-4 to TRBJ2-1, with D perhaps TRBD2 (6 bases). The CDR3 is made up of 14 amino acids. The CDR3 coding sequence is TGTGCCAGCAGTCAGAAGGGACTCCACAATGAGCAGCTCTTC. Protein product: CASSQKGLHNEQLF.

This clonotype occurred many times. The rearrangement links TRBV7-8 to TRBJ1-4; D is unclear. The germline V gene encodes CDR1 SGHVS and CDR2 FQNEAQ. V dropped 2 bases and J dropped 3 bases, with 13 bases sitting between them. CDR3 size: 16 residues. The CDR3 DNA sequence: TGTGCCAGCAGCTTATTAAACCGGTCTCCTAATGAAAAACTGTTTTTT. Its protein is CASSLLNRSPNEKLFF.

This clonotype was seen a few times. The chain couples TRBV20-1 to TRBJ2-3, with a tentative D call TRBD2 (5 bases). Per the germline V gene, CDR1 is DFQATT and CDR2 is SNEGSKA (reference sequence). This CDR3 comprises 16 residues. Trimming shortened V by 1 base and J by 4 bases, and 18 bases separated the two germline ends. Here the CDR3 reads CSARARLTQIPDTQYF. Written as DNA, the CDR3 is TGCAGTGCTAGAGCCCGACTAACACAGATTCCAGATACGCAGTATTTT.

The genes are TRBV6-5 and TRBJ2-7, with D possibly TRBD2 on 5 matching bases. CDR3 length: 14 amino acids. CDR1 is MNHEY and CDR2 is SVGAGI in the germline V gene. V gave up 6 bases and J gave up 2 bases, with 14 bases separating them. CDR3 sequence (DNA): TGTGCCAGCAGACCGGGGAGCCCACCCTACGAGCAGTACTTC. Translating gives CASRPGSPPYEQYF.

This clonotype turned up a few times. The V call is TRBV20-1, the J call TRBJ2-1, with D possibly matching TRBD2 (6 bases). The CDR3 length is 13 residues. Per germline, CDR1 DFQATT and CDR2 SNEGSKA (reference sequence). The germline V and J ends were trimmed by 6 bases and 6 bases, with 15 bases remaining between them. CDR3 residues: CSAEEGVFNEQFF. Written as DNA, the CDR3 is TGCAGTGCCGAGGAGGGAGTCTTCAATGAGCAGTTCTTC.

The table lists this clonotype with a few counts. The genes are TRBV24-1 and TRBJ2-1; D unclear. Deletions cut 3 bases from V and 6 bases from J, with 5 bases between. This CDR3 has 12 residues. Germline values: CDR1 KGHDR, CDR2 SFDVKD. As DNA, the CDR3 is TGTGCCACCAGTGATCTATTCAATGAGCAGTTCTTC. Its translation is CATSDLFNEQFF.

This clonotype was counted a few times. The chain uses TRBV12-3 or TRBV12-4 and TRBJ2-2; 10 bases agree with TRBD1. Trimming at V came to 8 bases and at J to 6 bases, leaving 9 bases not matched to a gene. The CDR3 runs to 15 residues. This chain's CDR3 is CASWTTGGFAGELFF. CDR3 DNA sequence: TGTGCCAGCTGGACGACAGGGGGCTTTGCCGGGGAGCTGTTTTTT.

This clonotype came up many times. CDR3 DNA: TGCGCCAGCAGCAGAAGTAGCGGGGGGGCCTTTGATGAGCAGTTCTTC. It translates to CASSRSSGGAFDEQFF. The chain carries TRBV5-1 and TRBJ2-1, with 11 bases aligning to TRBD2. V gave up 4 bases and J gave up 8 bases; unmatched junction bases: 11. The germline V gene encodes CDR1 SGHRS and CDR2 YFSETQ. The CDR3 has 16 residues.

CDR3 DNA sequence: TGTGCCAGCGCAGTCGGTGTTGGGACTAGCGGGAGGGGCCCGGGGACCCAGTACTTC. Its protein product is CASAVGVGTSGRGPGTQYF. The chain employs TRBV27 and TRBJ2-5; 16 nucleotides agree with TRBD2. J was trimmed by 7 bases and V by 8 bases; bases with no gene match: 19. The CDR3 has 19 amino acids. Germline V gene data show CDR1 as MNHEY and CDR2 as SMNVEV (reference sequence).

Turning to this clonotype: A much larger clone is a single base away; this may be a read error. J is TRBJ2-3 and V is TRBV14; TRBD2 aligns across 8 bases. Germline V gene lookup returns CDR1 SGHDN and CDR2 FVKESK. The CDR3 is 16 amino acids. The CDR3 loop is CACSQDFGTRADTQYF. The CDR3, as DNA: TGTGCCTGCAGCCAAGATTTCGGGACTAGGGCAGATACGCAGTATTTT.

Many counts were recorded for this clonotype. This sequence joins TRBV20-1 and TRBJ2-7, with a weak D call TRBD2 (6 bases). The CDR3 has 17 amino acids. CDR1 is DFQATT and CDR2 is SNEGSKA in the germline V gene (reference sequence). Deletions cut 1 base from V and 7 bases from J, with 26 bases between. The CDR3 spells CSARGGLILRETGEQYF. The CDR3 nucleotides are TGCAGTGCTAGAGGGGGACTGATCCTGAGGGAGACGGGGGAGCAGTACTTC.